A selection of T cell receptor beta chains follows, all from one sample in a study of blood T cell repertoires in COVID-19. Sequencing was performed with immunoSEQ multiplex PCR; in TCRdb, only in-frame clones are kept and a portion is missing. The sample consists of under 150,000 clones, more than 70% of them appearing once. Sequencing was done on a sample of peripheral blood. The source of these receptors is a human donor in a cohort sampled during active COVID-19. The CDR3 runs from the conserved cysteine through the conserved F or W. The D gene is left open where the match is weak. The listing skips clone size in some rows; elsewhere it reads once, few, many or a size class.

J gene: TRBJ1-2; D gene: .; clone size: .; V gene: TRBV6-5; CDR3 DNA: TGTGCCAGCAGTTACGACCCAGGGGACTATGGCTACACCTTC; CDR3 protein: CASSYDPGDYGYTF
J gene: TRBJ1-4; D gene: .; clone size: few; V gene: TRBV3-1/TRBV3-2; CDR3 DNA: TGTGCCAGCAGCCAAGACCAGGGGCAAGGTGAAAAACTGTTTTTT; CDR3 protein: CASSQDQGQGEKLFF
J gene: TRBJ2-3; D gene: TRBD2; clone size: once; V gene: TRBV9; CDR3 DNA: TGTGCCAGCAGCGTAGGGATGCGGGGGGTTGGCACAGATACGCAGTATTTT; CDR3 protein: CASSVGMRGVGTDTQYF
J gene: TRBJ1-6; D gene: .; clone size: .; V gene: TRBV6-4; CDR3 DNA: TGTGCCAGCAGACGGACAGAAAAATTTAATTCACCCCTCCACTTT; CDR3 protein: CASRRTEKFNSPLHF
J gene: TRBJ2-5; D gene: .; clone size: .; V gene: TRBV11-1; CDR3 DNA: TGTGCCAGCAGCGTGACGACAGGTGGGGGTCAAGAGACCCAGTACTTC; CDR3 protein: CASSVTTGGGQETQYF
J gene: TRBJ2-5; D gene: .; clone size: .; V gene: TRBV5-1; CDR3 DNA: TGCGCCAGCAGCTCGGGGGTGGAGGAGACCCAGTACTTC; CDR3 protein: CASSSGVEETQYF
J gene: TRBJ2-7; D gene: .; clone size: .; V gene: TRBV3-1/TRBV3-2; CDR3 DNA: TGTGCCAGCAGCCCCCGAGCTGCAGGGCCCGGGTCCTACGAGCAGTACTTC; CDR3 protein: CASSPRAAGPGSYEQYF
J gene: TRBJ1-5; D gene: TRBD1; clone size: .; V gene: TRBV19; CDR3 DNA: TGTGCCAGTAGTAAAGACAGGGCACGTCAGCCCCAGCATTTT; CDR3 protein: CASSKDRARQPQHF
J gene: TRBJ2-5; D gene: .; clone size: once; V gene: TRBV3-1/TRBV3-2; CDR3 DNA: TGTGCCAGCAGCCAAGATCAGGGGTACCAAGAGACCCAGTACTTC; CDR3 protein: CASSQDQGYQETQYF
J gene: TRBJ1-2; D gene: TRBD1; clone size: .; V gene: TRBV29-1; CDR3 DNA: TGCAGCGTTGGACAGGGAGGTGGCTACACCTTC; CDR3 protein: CSVGQGGGYTF
J gene: TRBJ1-4; D gene: TRBD1; clone size: .; V gene: TRBV7-6; CDR3 DNA: TGTGCCAGCAGCCCCGGACAGGGGGTGTGGGCTAATGAAAAACTGTTTTTT; CDR3 protein: CASSPGQGVWANEKLFF
J gene: TRBJ2-7; D gene: TRBD2; clone size: .; V gene: TRBV2; CDR3 DNA: TGTGCCAGCAGTGAATATGGGGGGGGTCCCCCTCTCTCCTACGAGCAGTACTTC; CDR3 protein: CASSEYGGGPPLSYEQYF
J gene: TRBJ2-1; D gene: .; clone size: .; V gene: TRBV5-1; CDR3 DNA: TGCGCCAGCAGCACTTACCGGGACAGGGCTCCTAGCGGGAAACGCAATGAGCAGTTCTTC; CDR3 protein: CASSTYRDRAPSGKRNEQFF
J gene: TRBJ2-3; D gene: .; clone size: .; V gene: TRBV7-2; CDR3 DNA: TGTGCCAGCAGCTTTGCGGGTTCGGATACGCAGTATTTT; CDR3 protein: CASSFAGSDTQYF
J gene: TRBJ1-3; D gene: .; clone size: .; V gene: TRBV15; CDR3 DNA: TGTGCCACCAGCTGGGGGACAAACTCTGGAAACACCATATATTTT; CDR3 protein: CATSWGTNSGNTIYF
J gene: TRBJ2-5; D gene: .; clone size: .; V gene: TRBV25-1; CDR3 DNA: TGTGCCAGCAGTGAATACGGCAGCGGTTCGGAGACCCAGTACTTC; CDR3 protein: CASSEYGSGSETQYF
J gene: TRBJ2-1; D gene: TRBD2; clone size: .; V gene: TRBV9; CDR3 DNA: TGTGCCAGCAGCGTAGGTAGCGGGAGAGGCAATGAGCAGTTCTTC; CDR3 protein: CASSVGSGRGNEQFF
J gene: TRBJ1-6; D gene: .; clone size: once; V gene: TRBV5-5; CDR3 DNA: TGTGCCAGCAGCTTGTACGGGGGTTCGGGTAATTCACCCCTCCACTTT; CDR3 protein: CASSLYGGSGNSPLHF
J gene: TRBJ2-7; D gene: .; clone size: .; V gene: TRBV5-1; CDR3 DNA: TGCGCCAGCAGCGCGGGGATGTCACCTCTCGAGCAGTACTTC; CDR3 protein: CASSAGMSPLEQYF
J gene: TRBJ2-7; D gene: .; clone size: .; V gene: TRBV6-5; CDR3 DNA: TGTGCCAGCACCCCGGTGGGATGGGGCTCCGAGCAGTACTTC; CDR3 protein: CASTPVGWGSEQYF
J gene: TRBJ2-5; D gene: TRBD2; clone size: .; V gene: TRBV6-2/TRBV6-3; CDR3 DNA: TGTGCCAGCAGTGAGACTAGCCGGCAAGAGACCCAGTACTTC; CDR3 protein: CASSETSRQETQYF
J gene: TRBJ2-3; D gene: TRBD2; clone size: .; V gene: TRBV3-1/TRBV3-2; CDR3 DNA: TGTGCCAGCAGCCAAGAAGGGATAGCGGGAGCTGTCACAGATACGCAGTATTTT; CDR3 protein: CASSQEGIAGAVTDTQYF
J gene: TRBJ2-7; D gene: TRBD2; clone size: .; V gene: TRBV2; CDR3 DNA: TGTGCCAGCAGTGAGAATCCAGGGAGGGTCGAGCAGTACTTC; CDR3 protein: CASSENPGRVEQYF
J gene: TRBJ1-5; D gene: .; clone size: few; V gene: TRBV2; CDR3 DNA: TGTGCCAGCAACAGGGTAAAAAATCAGCCCCAGCATTTT; CDR3 protein: CASNRVKNQPQHF
J gene: TRBJ1-2; D gene: .; clone size: .; V gene: TRBV5-1; CDR3 DNA: TGCGCCAGCAGCTTACAAGGCGGCGGGGATGGCTACACCTTC; CDR3 protein: CASSLQGGGDGYTF
J gene: TRBJ1-6; D gene: .; clone size: once; V gene: TRBV9; CDR3 DNA: TGTGCCAGCAGCGTAGGGGCAGGGGAGAATAATTCACCCCTCCACTTT; CDR3 protein: CASSVGAGENNSPLHF
J gene: TRBJ2-7; D gene: .; clone size: .; V gene: TRBV2; CDR3 DNA: TGTGCCAGCGGCCAGGGTCTCTCCTACGAGCAGTACTTC; CDR3 protein: CASGQGLSYEQYF
J gene: TRBJ2-6; D gene: TRBD2; clone size: .; V gene: TRBV6-4; CDR3 DNA: TGTGCCAGCAGTGACTCAGGGACTAACTCTGGGGCCAACGTCCTGACTTTC; CDR3 protein: CASSDSGTNSGANVLTF
J gene: TRBJ2-7; D gene: TRBD1; clone size: few; V gene: TRBV27; CDR3 DNA: TGTGCCAGCAGGACAGGGGGCTACGAGCAGTACTTC; CDR3 protein: CASRTGGYEQYF
J gene: TRBJ2-7; D gene: TRBD2; clone size: .; V gene: TRBV7-2; CDR3 DNA: TGTGCCAGCAGCTTGAGACTAGCGGGAGGGGGCGAGCAGTACTTC; CDR3 protein: CASSLRLAGGGEQYF
J gene: TRBJ1-2; D gene: TRBD1; clone size: .; V gene: TRBV5-1; CDR3 DNA: TGCGCCAGCAGCTTACGACAGGGGCTAGGCTATGGCTACACCTTC; CDR3 protein: CASSLRQGLGYGYTF
J gene: TRBJ1-2; D gene: .; clone size: .; V gene: TRBV6-5; CDR3 DNA: TGTGCCAGCAGTCTCTATCCCTATGGCTACACCTTC; CDR3 protein: CASSLYPYGYTF
J gene: TRBJ1-2; D gene: .; clone size: .; V gene: TRBV3-1/TRBV3-2; CDR3 DNA: TGTGCCAGCAGCCAAGTTCCATGGACACCCGGAGGGGATGGCTACACCTTC; CDR3 protein: CASSQVPWTPGGDGYTF
J gene: TRBJ1-2; D gene: TRBD1; clone size: .; V gene: TRBV27; CDR3 DNA: TGTGCCAGCAGTGTCACAGGGGACTATGGCTACACCTTC; CDR3 protein: CASSVTGDYGYTF
J gene: TRBJ2-7; D gene: .; clone size: .; V gene: TRBV18; CDR3 DNA: TGTGCCAGCTCACCCGTCACTAGTTCCTACGAGCAGTACTTC; CDR3 protein: CASSPVTSSYEQYF
J gene: TRBJ2-1; D gene: TRBD2; clone size: once; V gene: TRBV19; CDR3 DNA: TGTGCCAGTAGTATAGGGAGCGGGGGGGCCAGGGAGCAGTTCTTC; CDR3 protein: CASSIGSGGAREQFF
J gene: TRBJ2-1; D gene: TRBD1; clone size: .; V gene: TRBV3-1/TRBV3-2; CDR3 DNA: TGTGCCAGCAGCCCCCCGGGACAGGGACGTCAGCGGCAGTTCTTC; CDR3 protein: CASSPPGQGRQRQFF
J gene: TRBJ2-5; D gene: .; clone size: .; V gene: TRBV20-1; CDR3 DNA: TGCAGTGCTAGTGGAGCGGGCGGGGAGACCCAGTACTTC; CDR3 protein: CSASGAGGETQYF
J gene: TRBJ2-7; D gene: TRBD1; clone size: .; V gene: TRBV5-6; CDR3 DNA: TGTGCCAGCAGCTACACAGGGGGGTCCTACGAGCAGTACTTC; CDR3 protein: CASSYTGGSYEQYF
J gene: TRBJ1-2; D gene: TRBD1; clone size: .; V gene: TRBV5-1; CDR3 DNA: TGCGCCAGCAGCGACGACCCGGGACAGGGGGTCTTC; CDR3 protein: CASSDDPGQGVF
J gene: TRBJ2-7; D gene: .; clone size: .; V gene: TRBV30; CDR3 DNA: TGTGCCTGGAGTGCAGGGGTCGGGCAGTACTTC; CDR3 protein: CAWSAGVGQYF
J gene: TRBJ1-1; D gene: TRBD1; clone size: .; V gene: TRBV4-2; CDR3 DNA: TGTGCCAGCAGCCAAACGGGACAGAATGAAGCTTTCTTT; CDR3 protein: CASSQTGQNEAFF
J gene: TRBJ2-7; D gene: TRBD2; clone size: .; V gene: TRBV3-1/TRBV3-2; CDR3 DNA: TGTGCCAGCAGCCAGTCGACTAGCGGGAGATCCTCCTACGAGCAGTACTTC; CDR3 protein: CASSQSTSGRSSYEQYF
J gene: TRBJ2-1; D gene: TRBD2; clone size: .; V gene: TRBV13; CDR3 DNA: TGTGCCAGCAGCTTAGGTTCCTTCGGGGGGGCGACTTACAATGAGCAGTTCTTC; CDR3 protein: CASSLGSFGGATYNEQFF
J gene: TRBJ2-6; D gene: .; clone size: .; V gene: TRBV18; CDR3 DNA: TGTGCCAGCTCACCAGGGCGTACGGGGACAACCTCTGGGGCCAACGTCCTGACTTTC; CDR3 protein: CASSPGRTGTTSGANVLTF
J gene: TRBJ2-5; D gene: .; clone size: .; V gene: TRBV2; CDR3 DNA: TGTGCCAGCGGTTTAGCAGAGACCCAGTACTTC; CDR3 protein: CASGLAETQYF
J gene: TRBJ1-6; D gene: .; clone size: .; V gene: TRBV19; CDR3 DNA: TGTGCCAGTAGCGCGGGTGGGTCTAATTCACCCCTCCACTTT; CDR3 protein: CASSAGGSNSPLHF
J gene: TRBJ1-5; D gene: TRBD1; clone size: .; V gene: TRBV6-5; CDR3 DNA: TGTGCCAGCAGAGACTACAGGGGCGCCGGCCAGCCCCAGCATTTT; CDR3 protein: CASRDYRGAGQPQHF
J gene: TRBJ1-1; D gene: .; clone size: once; V gene: TRBV24-1; CDR3 DNA: TGTGCCACCAGTGATTTGCTGGACAGAGAGGACACTGAAGCTTTCTTT; CDR3 protein: CATSDLLDREDTEAFF
J gene: TRBJ2-7; D gene: .; clone size: .; V gene: TRBV2; CDR3 DNA: TGTGCCAGCAGTGTCCAGGGTGGGACCTACGAGCAGTACTTC; CDR3 protein: CASSVQGGTYEQYF
J gene: TRBJ1-6; D gene: TRBD1; clone size: .; V gene: TRBV27; CDR3 DNA: TGTGCCAGCAGGCCCAGAGAGGGGGCTAATTCACCCCTCCACTTT; CDR3 protein: CASRPREGANSPLHF